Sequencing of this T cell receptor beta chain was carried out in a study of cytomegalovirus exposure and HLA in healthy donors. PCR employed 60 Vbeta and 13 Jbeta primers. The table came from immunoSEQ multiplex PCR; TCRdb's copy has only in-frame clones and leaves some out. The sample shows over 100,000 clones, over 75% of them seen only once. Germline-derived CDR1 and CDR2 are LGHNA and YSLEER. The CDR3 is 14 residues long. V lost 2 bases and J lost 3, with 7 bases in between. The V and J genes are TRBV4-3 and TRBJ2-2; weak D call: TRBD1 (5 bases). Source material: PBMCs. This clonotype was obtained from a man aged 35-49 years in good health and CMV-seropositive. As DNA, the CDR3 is TGCGCCAGCAGCCAAAAGGGGTACACCGGGGAGCTGTTTTTT. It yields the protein CASSQKGYTGELFF.